This entry is about one TCR beta chain. The sample contains more than one DNA sequence encoding this CDR3. Naivety among CD8 cells was defined by CD45RO negativity and positive CCR7 selection, thereby excluding terminally differentiated effector memory CD45RA+ cells. This sample was taken from a study of shared clonotypes between healthy human individuals. V was clipped by 0 bases and J by 6 bases, with 7 bases between them. CDR3 length equals 13 residues. CDR1 MDHEN and CDR2 SYDVKM come from the germline V gene. Clones were sequenced by immunoSEQ multiplex PCR, and TCRdb holds only the in-frame ones, with some missing. This table has just over 2,000,000 clones, 85% to 95% appearing once.

What was sequenced was naive CD8+ T cells sorted from blood. This rearrangement joins TRBV28 to TRBJ2-3; weak D call: TRBD2 (5 bases). This sequence originates from a man aged 18 to 30 in good health. CDR3 loop: CASSLWTGDTQYF. The CDR3, as DNA: TGTGCCAGCAGTTTATGGACGGGGGATACGCAGTATTTT.